This passage covers 13 T cell receptor beta chains from one sample sequenced in a study of shared clonotypes between healthy human individuals. Some clones are missing from TCRdb's copy, which holds only in-frame ones; the method was immunoSEQ multiplex PCR. The table includes about 980,000 clones, around 80% detected once. The sequencing input was memory CD4+ T cells sorted from blood. Subset noted: CD45RA-negative fraction. The receptor set was obtained from a man aged 18 to 35 in good health.

The genes are TRBV28 and TRBJ1-4; the D gene is possibly TRBD1 (5 bases). Trimming pared 7 bases from V and 8 bases from J, leaving 14 bases between. This CDR3 comprises 13 residues. From germline, CDR1 is MDHEN and CDR2 SYDVKM. The CDR3 bases are TGTGCCAGCAAGGAAGGGGTTAGGGAAAAACTGTTTTTT. Translated, it gives CASKEGVREKLFF. Complete variable domain (other parts from reference TRBV28 and TRBJ1-4): DVKVTQSSRYLVKRTGEKVFLECVQDMDHENMFWYRQDPGLGLRLIYFSYDVKMKEKGDIPEGYSVSREKKERFSLILESASTNQTSMYLCASKEGVREKLFFGSGTQLSVL.

The chain uses TRBV5-1 and TRBJ2-3, with 11 nucleotides matching TRBD2. Germline loops: CDR1 SGHRS, CDR2 YFSETQ. The CDR3 runs 16 residues. V lost 1 base and J lost 4; bases outside the gene matches: 5. CDR3 DNA: TGCGCCAGCAGCTTGACTAGCGGGAGCCTGGCAGATACGCAGTATTTT. Its translation: CASSLTSGSLADTQYF.

The rearrangement joins TRBV2 to TRBJ2-1; D gene unclear. Trimming shortened V by 6 bases and J by 5 bases, and 11 bases separated the two germline ends. The V gene's germline CDR1 is SNHLY and CDR2 FYNNEI. This CDR3 has 13 amino acids. CDR3 in amino acids: CASSLEGNNEQFF. The CDR3 DNA follows: TGTGCCAGCAGCCTGGAAGGGAACAATGAGCAGTTCTTC.

This chain uses TRBV7-2 with TRBJ1-3; D is unresolved. Germline CDR1 is SGHTA and CDR2 is FQGNSA. The V end lost 3 bases, the J end lost 7 bases, and 16 bases lay between the germline ends. The CDR3 sequence is 15 residues long. The CDR3 here is CASSFQGGTGNTIYF. The CDR3, as DNA: TGTGCCAGCAGCTTCCAAGGCGGTACGGGGAACACCATATATTTT.

The chain employs TRBV27 and TRBJ2-5; 10 nucleotides align to TRBD1. Germline CDR1 and CDR2: MNHEY and SMNVEV (reference sequence). The V segment lost 6 bases and the J segment 5 bases; nucleotides outside the gene matches: 6. The CDR3 sequence is 14 residues long. The CDR3 spells CASRRQGAVETQYF. The CDR3 DNA sequence: TGTGCCAGCAGGCGACAGGGGGCGGTGGAGACCCAGTACTTC.

The chain uses TRBV5-1 and TRBJ2-1; D not resolved. V was cut by 4 bases and J by 2 bases, with 10 bases left in between. The CDR3 loop spans 14 amino acids. Germline values: CDR1 SGHRS, CDR2 YFSETQ. CDR3 protein: CASSPWVTYNEQFF. The CDR3 nucleotides read TGCGCCAGCAGCCCCTGGGTAACCTACAATGAGCAGTTCTTC. Using reference TRBV5-1 and TRBJ2-1 for the parts outside the CDR3, the full variable domain is KAGVTQTPRYLIKTRGQQVTLSCSPISGHRSVSWYQQTPGQGLQFLFEYFSETQRNKGNFPGRFSGRQFSNSRSEMNVSTLELGDSALYLCASSPWVTYNEQFFGPGTRLTVL.

Concerning this clone: This likely reflects a read error, since a far larger clone is one base away. The V gene is TRBV7-9, the J gene TRBJ2-7; TRBD1 matches at 8 bases. CDR3 length equals 13 residues. Germline CDR1 SEHNR, CDR2 FQNEAQ (reference sequence). V shed 5 bases, J shed 3 bases, and the junction held 3 bases outside the gene matches. CDR3 region: CASSGGQGYEQYF. The CDR3 DNA follows: TGTGCCAGCAGCGGAGGACAGGGCTACGAGCAGTACTTC.

The table lists this clone with a count of one. This sequence joins TRBV7-9 and TRBJ2-2, with D tentatively TRBD2 (5 bases). This CDR3 comprises 15 residues. The germline CDR1 and CDR2 sequences are SEHNR and FQNEAQ (reference sequence). With 5 bases removed from V and 0 bases from J, the gap between germline ends came to 10 bases. This CDR3 reads CASSQTGTNTGELFF. DNA of the CDR3: TGTGCCAGCAGCCAGACCGGGACGAACACCGGGGAGCTGTTTTTT. Complete variable domain (other parts from reference TRBV7-9 and TRBJ2-2): DTGVSQNPRHKITKRGQNVTFRCDPISEHNRLYWYRQTLGQGPEFLTYFQNEAQLEKSRLLSDRFSAERPKGSFSTLEIQRTEQGDSAMYLCASSQTGTNTGELFFGEGSRLTVL.

This clone was recorded once. The chain uses TRBV6-4 and TRBJ1-1; D gene ambiguous. The germline V gene has CDR1 MRHNA and CDR2 SNTAGT. The CDR3 loop spans 14 amino acids. V was clipped by 0 bases and J by 1 base, with 6 bases between them. CDR3 sequence reads: CASSDSPGNTEAFF. CDR3 coding DNA: TGTGCCAGCAGTGACTCTCCAGGGAACACTGAAGCTTTCTTT.

This clone was found a few times. V gene TRBV7-9 combines with J gene TRBJ1-2; TRBD1 might be the D (6 bases). The germline CDR1 and CDR2 sequences are SEHNR and FQNEAQ (reference sequence). V dropped 2 bases and J dropped 5 bases, with 9 bases sitting between them. The CDR3 loop spans 13 amino acids. The CDR3 region has the DNA TGTGCCAGCAGCTTAAAGCAGGGGTATGGCTACACCTTC. The encoded protein is CASSLKQGYGYTF.

The DNA of the CDR3 is TGTGCCAGCAGCCATCCTAGCGAGGACAAAAACATTCAGTACTTC. Its protein is CASSHPSEDKNIQYF. The J gene is TRBJ2-4, the V gene TRBV5-4, with D possibly being TRBD2 (6 bases). There are 15 residues in the CDR3. The V and J ends lost 4 bases and 3 bases respectively, with 14 bases between them. Germline CDR1 is SGHNT and CDR2 is YYREEE (reference sequence).

This chain uses TRBV18 with TRBJ1-2; the D is unclear. CDR1 and CDR2 (germline): KGHSH, LQKENI. The CDR3 consists of 14 residues. The germline V and J ends were trimmed by 6 bases and 3 bases, with 14 bases remaining between them. The CDR3 spells CASSSWSGDYGYTF. As DNA, the CDR3 is TGTGCCAGCTCCTCATGGTCCGGGGACTATGGCTACACCTTC.

The chain combines TRBV5-4 with TRBJ1-4; no reliable D call. Germline lookup yields CDR1 SGHNT and CDR2 YYREEE (reference sequence). The V end lost 4 bases, the J end lost 0 bases, and 13 bases lay between the germline ends. CDR3 size: 16 residues. The CDR3 region is CASSQTGVATNEKLFF. CDR3 nucleotide sequence: TGTGCCAGCAGCCAAACGGGAGTTGCAACTAATGAAAAACTGTTTTTT.